This T cell receptor beta chain came from a study of cytomegalovirus exposure and HLA in healthy donors. 13 Jbeta primers and 60 Vbeta primers were used for the PCR. Data came from immunoSEQ multiplex PCR; TCRdb stores just in-frame clones and leaves some out. The sample contains about 180,000 clones, 60% to 85% of which appear only once. CDR3 length equals 16 residues. As to this clone: The target antigen is unknown.

General study results and limits: Follow-up analysis later connected one missense variant in DCLRE1C with trimming of TCR beta V- and J-genes. For presence/absence analyses, sequencing depth was assumed to be roughly uniform across donors.

This clonotype was sampled from a man in his forties in good health and CMV-seronegative. This chain connects TRBV21-1 to TRBJ2-7; TRBD2, as called in the table, went unchecked against the DNA. TRBV21-1 is tagged as a pseudogene. Sequencing input: PBMCs. CDR3 sequence reads: CASSKGISGSSYEQYF. The CDR3 nucleotides read TGTGCCAGCAGCAAAGGAATTAGCGGGAGCTCCTACGAGCAGTACTTC.